Listed below are T cell receptor beta chains from one sample, sequenced in a study of spatial heterogeneity in lung cancer. TCRdb re-derived calls from the 5' RACE reads in MiXCR, one entry per CDR3 protein. This table has around 11,000 distinct CDR3 sequences, approximately 8% appearing once. The sequenced sample was lung tumor tissue, obtained at surgery. These receptors were taken from a female donor with early-stage non-small cell lung cancer. Both conserved end residues are part of each CDR3. Each record gives: D gene, clone size, J gene, V gene, CDR3 DNA, CDR3 protein. The D gene is left open where the match is weak. Clone size is shown for a subset of rows, as once, few, many or a class of expanded clone.

>NA|many|TRBJ1-1|TRBV2
TGTGCCAGCACCCCAGACAGTAAGGGAACTGAAGCTTTCTTT
CASTPDSKGTEAFF
>NA|medium-sized|TRBJ2-7|TRBV19
TGTGCCAGTAGTAGGTCTATCCCCTACGAGCAGTACTTC
CASSRSIPYEQYF
>NA|NA|TRBJ2-1|TRBV7-8
TGTGCCAGCAGCCCAGATTGGGGCTACAATGAGCAGTTCTTC
CASSPDWGYNEQFF
>NA|many|TRBJ2-7|TRBV7-2
TGTGCCAGCAGCCGCGCCGCTTACTACGAGCAGTACTTC
CASSRAAYYEQYF
>NA|medium-sized|TRBJ1-2|TRBV6-1
TGTGCCAGCGTCGGGGGGCGCGGTAACTATGGCTACACCTTC
CASVGGRGNYGYTF
>NA|medium-sized|TRBJ2-1|TRBV5-1
TGCGCCAGCAGCTTGGAAGTGGGGCAGGAGCAGTTCTTC
CASSLEVGQEQFF
>NA|many|TRBJ1-1|TRBV12-3/TRBV12-4
TGTGCCAGCAGTTTAAGTTCGACACCGAACACTGAAGCTTTCTTT
CASSLSSTPNTEAFF
>NA|many|TRBJ1-5|TRBV20-1
TGCAGTGCTAGCGCCCAGGGTGGGAATCAGCCCCAGCATTTT
CSASAQGGNQPQHF
>NA|NA|TRBJ1-5|TRBV12-3/TRBV12-4
TGTGCCAGCAGTCGGACAGATGCCCAGCCCCAGCATTTT
CASSRTDAQPQHF
>NA|medium-sized|TRBJ1-5|TRBV18
TGTGCCAGCTCACCACAGGGAGATCAGCCCCAGCATTTT
CASSPQGDQPQHF
>NA|NA|TRBJ2-2|TRBV19
TGTGCCAGTAGTCTCGGGACGGCCTCAACCGGGGAGCTGTTTTTT
CASSLGTASTGELFF
>NA|medium-sized|TRBJ2-1|TRBV4-2
TGTGCCAGCAGCCAAGGAGGGGGGGGATCCGACAATGAGCAGTTCTTC
CASSQGGGGSDNEQFF
>NA|many|TRBJ1-3|TRBV6-6
TGTGCCAGCAGTTACCTTGGAGCTGGAAACACCATATATTTT
CASSYLGAGNTIYF
>NA|many|TRBJ2-1|TRBV4-1
TGCGCCAGCAGCCAAGTGGTCGATGAGCAGTTCTTC
CASSQVVDEQFF
>NA|medium-sized|TRBJ1-4|TRBV6-2/TRBV6-3
TGTGCCAGCAAGTCTTCGGGGGAAAATGAAAAACTGTTTTTT
CASKSSGENEKLFF
>NA|many|TRBJ2-5|TRBV7-2
TGTGCCAGCAGCCAGACCGGACAGAGTAATTTGGCCCAGTACTTC
CASSQTGQSNLAQYF
>NA|many|TRBJ2-7|TRBV4-2
TGTGCCAGCAGCCAGTCCCAGGGGGGATACGAGCAGTACTTC
CASSQSQGGYEQYF
>TRBD1|many|TRBJ1-2|TRBV20-1
TGCAGTGCTAGCCCGGGACAGGGGGATGGCTACACCTTC
CSASPGQGDGYTF
>NA|many|TRBJ2-5|TRBV4-1
TGCGCCAGCAGCCCGCCCGGGCCAGGCCAAGAGACCCAGTACTTC
CASSPPGPGQETQYF
>NA|medium-sized|TRBJ2-2|TRBV27
TGTGCCAGTTACCCCATGGGCAGGGTCGGCGGGGAGCTGTTTTTT
CASYPMGRVGGELFF
>NA|few|TRBJ2-3|TRBV13
TGTGCCAGCAGCTTAGGCGGGGGCTCTTCGGATACGCAGTATTTT
CASSLGGGSSDTQYF
>TRBD2|few|TRBJ2-1|TRBV30
TGTGCCTGGAGCTATTCGGGACTAGCGGCGAACAATGAGCAGTTCTTC
CAWSYSGLAANNEQFF
>NA|few|TRBJ1-6|TRBV28
TGTGCCGTCAGCCCTCCCCGGGACAAGAATTCACCCCTCCACTTT
CAVSPPRDKNSPLHF
>TRBD2|many|TRBJ2-7|TRBV7-3
TGTGCCAGCAGCATCCTAGCGGGGGTCACCCAACCCTACGAGCAGTACTTC
CASSILAGVTQPYEQYF
>NA|many|TRBJ2-5|TRBV30
TGTGCCTGGGGTGCAGGGATCAGAGGAGAGACCCAGTACTTC
CAWGAGIRGETQYF
>TRBD2|few|TRBJ2-7|TRBV6-5
TGTGCCAGCAGTTATGGGACTAGCGGCTACGAGCAGTACTTC
CASSYGTSGYEQYF
>TRBD2|many|TRBJ2-1|TRBV27
TGTGCCAGCAGTTTTGGGGAGGGTGAGCAGTTCTTC
CASSFGEGEQFF
>TRBD1|NA|TRBJ2-7|TRBV11-2
TGTGCCAGCTCCATAACAGGACAGGGCTCCTACGAGCAGTACTTC
CASSITGQGSYEQYF
>NA|many|TRBJ1-5|TRBV4-3
TGCGCCAGCAGCCAAGATCGGGGAGCTAGCAATCAGCCCCAGCATTTT
CASSQDRGASNQPQHF
>NA|medium-sized|TRBJ2-2|TRBV12-3/TRBV12-4
TGTGCCAGCAGGGGGGCCGGTACCGGGGAGCTGTTTTTT
CASRGAGTGELFF
>NA|medium-sized|TRBJ1-4|TRBV30
TGTGCCTGGAGGCGGTTAAATGAAAAACTGTTTTTT
CAWRRLNEKLFF
>TRBD2|many|TRBJ2-5|TRBV18
TGTGCCAGCTCTCCGACTAGCGGGGACGAGACCCAGTACTTC
CASSPTSGDETQYF
>NA|many|TRBJ1-1|TRBV12-3/TRBV12-4
TGTGCCAGCAGTCCGACAGCCATGAACACTGAAGCTTTCTTT
CASSPTAMNTEAFF
>TRBD2|many|TRBJ2-5|TRBV6-2/TRBV6-3
TGTGCCAGCAGTTACGGGGGGACTAGCGGCAAGTGGACCCAGTACTTC
CASSYGGTSGKWTQYF
>NA|many|TRBJ2-3|TRBV30
TGTGCCTGGAGTGATAGGGACGGGCGCACAGATACGCAGTATTTT
CAWSDRDGRTDTQYF
>NA|NA|TRBJ2-2|TRBV30
TGTGCCTGCATGACAGAGGATCCCGGGGAGCTGTTTTTT
CACMTEDPGELFF
>NA|medium-sized|TRBJ1-5|TRBV5-1
TGCGCCAGCAGCTTAAAGCCAGGGAATCAGCCCCAGCATTTT
CASSLKPGNQPQHF
>NA|medium-sized|TRBJ2-5|TRBV5-6
TGTGCCAGCAGCTTGCGGACTGGGGAGACCCAGTACTTC
CASSLRTGETQYF
>NA|many|TRBJ2-1|TRBV7-2
TGTGCCAGCAGCTTAGACAGGCCCCCCTTGGACGGGACGGACAATGAGCAGTTCTTC
CASSLDRPPLDGTDNEQFF
>TRBD2|NA|TRBJ2-4|TRBV30
TGTGCCTGGATGCCTAGCGGTTACAAAAACATTCAGTACTTC
CAWMPSGYKNIQYF
>NA|many|TRBJ1-2|TRBV2
TGTGCCAGCAGTGAGAATCCAGGCCTCTTCTATGGCTACACCTTC
CASSENPGLFYGYTF
>NA|many|TRBJ2-7|TRBV6-5
TGTGCCAGCAGGCGGCCAGGACGGGACGAGCAGTACTTC
CASRRPGRDEQYF
>NA|NA|TRBJ1-6|TRBV5-4
TGTGCCAGCAGCTTAGACAGGCATAATTCACCCCTCCACTTT
CASSLDRHNSPLHF
>NA|many|TRBJ1-1|TRBV3-1
TGTGCCAGCAGCCAAGGTGCAGGGAACACTGAAGCTTTCTTT
CASSQGAGNTEAFF
>NA|many|TRBJ2-4|TRBV6-1
TGTGCCAGCAGTGAAGGCTACAGCCGTCGGTACTTC
CASSEGYSRRYF
>TRBD1|many|TRBJ1-1|TRBV12-3/TRBV12-4
TGTGCCAGCAGCCCGGGACAGGGGGCGCGGGACACTGAAGCTTTCTTT
CASSPGQGARDTEAFF
>NA|medium-sized|TRBJ1-5|TRBV28
TGTGCCAGCAGCACATTGGTTCAGCCCCAGCATTTT
CASSTLVQPQHF
>NA|many|TRBJ2-7|TRBV20-1
TGCAGTGCGCAACAACCGGGTGGCGGACTCCACGAGCAGTACTTC
CSAQQPGGGLHEQYF
>TRBD1|medium-sized|TRBJ1-2|TRBV5-6
TGTGCCAGCAGCCTGGGGGACAGTAGGAACTATGGCTACACCTTC
CASSLGDSRNYGYTF
>TRBD1|many|TRBJ1-5|TRBV27
TGTGCCAGCAGTTCGACAGGGGTCGATCAGCCCCAGCATTTT
CASSSTGVDQPQHF
>TRBD2|medium-sized|TRBJ2-2|TRBV5-4
TGTGCCAGCAGCTTGGTCCCCGCGCGGGGGGCGGACGCCGGGGAGCTGTTTTTT
CASSLVPARGADAGELFF
>NA|medium-sized|TRBJ1-6|TRBV2
TGTGCCAGCAGTGAGAACCGTCGACGCCGACACAATTCACCCCTCCACTTT
CASSENRRRRHNSPLHF
>NA|many|TRBJ2-7|TRBV28
TGTGCCAGCAGCCCTTATGGAACAGGCCCCTACGAGCAGTACTTC
CASSPYGTGPYEQYF
>NA|many|TRBJ2-7|TRBV11-2
TGTGCCAGCAGCAACATCCCCGCCTACGAGCAGTACTTC
CASSNIPAYEQYF
>NA|NA|TRBJ2-1|TRBV7-3
TGTGCCAGCAGCTTGGCGGGGCAGAGCTCCTACAATGAGCAGTTCTTC
CASSLAGQSSYNEQFF
>NA|many|TRBJ2-5|TRBV5-6
TGTGCCAGCAGTTTTGACAGCCAAGAGACCCAGTACTTC
CASSFDSQETQYF
>TRBD1|NA|TRBJ2-7|TRBV4-2
TGTGCCAGCAGCCAAGGGGGACAGGTGACTAAATACGAGCAGTACTTC
CASSQGGQVTKYEQYF
>NA|many|TRBJ1-6|TRBV12-3/TRBV12-4
TGTGCCAGCAGTTTAGACATTAATTCACCCCTCCACTTT
CASSLDINSPLHF
>TRBD1|many|TRBJ1-1|TRBV6-5
TGTGCCAGCATTCGACAGGGCGGCACTGAAGCTTTCTTT
CASIRQGGTEAFF
>NA|many|TRBJ1-2|TRBV3-1
TGTGCCAGCAGCCAAGGGGGTTATGGCTATGGCTACACCTTC
CASSQGGYGYGYTF